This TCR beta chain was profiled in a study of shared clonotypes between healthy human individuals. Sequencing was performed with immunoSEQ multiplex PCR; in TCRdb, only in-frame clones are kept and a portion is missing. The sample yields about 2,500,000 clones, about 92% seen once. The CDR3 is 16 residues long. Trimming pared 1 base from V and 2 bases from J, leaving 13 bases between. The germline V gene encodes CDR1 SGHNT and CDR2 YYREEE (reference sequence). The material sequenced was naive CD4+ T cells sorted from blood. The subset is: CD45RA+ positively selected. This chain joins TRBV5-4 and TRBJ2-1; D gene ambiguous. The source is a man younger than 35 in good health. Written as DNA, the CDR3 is TGTGCCAGCAGCTTGCCCCCTTCCCCCCCCTACAATGAGCAGTTCTTC. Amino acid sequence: CASSLPPSPPYNEQFF.